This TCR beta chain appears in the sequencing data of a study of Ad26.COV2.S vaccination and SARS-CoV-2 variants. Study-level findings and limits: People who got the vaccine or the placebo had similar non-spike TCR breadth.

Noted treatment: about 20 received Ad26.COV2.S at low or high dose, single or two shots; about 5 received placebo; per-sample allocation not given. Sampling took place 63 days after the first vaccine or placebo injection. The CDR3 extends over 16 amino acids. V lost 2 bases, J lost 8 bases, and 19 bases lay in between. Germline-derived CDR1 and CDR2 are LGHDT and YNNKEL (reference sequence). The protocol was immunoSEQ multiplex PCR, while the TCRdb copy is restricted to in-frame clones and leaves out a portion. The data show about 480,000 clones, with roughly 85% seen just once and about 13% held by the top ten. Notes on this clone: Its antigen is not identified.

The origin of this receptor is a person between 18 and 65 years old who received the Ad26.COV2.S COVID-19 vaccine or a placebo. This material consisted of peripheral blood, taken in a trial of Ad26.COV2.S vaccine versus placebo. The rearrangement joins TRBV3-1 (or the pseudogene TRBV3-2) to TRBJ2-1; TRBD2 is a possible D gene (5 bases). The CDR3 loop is CASSQNRGLLSDEQFF. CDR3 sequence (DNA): TGTGCCAGCAGCCAAAATCGGGGTCTTCTCAGCGATGAGCAGTTCTTC.